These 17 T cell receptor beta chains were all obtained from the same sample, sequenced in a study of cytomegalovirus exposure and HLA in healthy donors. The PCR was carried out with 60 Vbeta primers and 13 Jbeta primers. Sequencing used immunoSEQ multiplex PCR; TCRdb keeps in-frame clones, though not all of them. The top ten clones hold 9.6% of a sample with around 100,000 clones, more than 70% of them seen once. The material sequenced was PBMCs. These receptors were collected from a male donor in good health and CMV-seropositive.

This CDR3 is CASSLWRGEKLFF. In DNA form, the CDR3 reads TGTGCCAGCAGCTTGTGGAGGGGTGAAAAACTGTTTTTT. The chain combines TRBV5-4 with TRBJ1-4; D is possibly TRBD1 (5 bases). The CDR3 has 13 residues. Germline-derived CDR1 and CDR2 are SGHNT and YYREEE (reference sequence). The V end lost 1 base, the J end lost 7 bases, and 8 bases lay between the germline ends.

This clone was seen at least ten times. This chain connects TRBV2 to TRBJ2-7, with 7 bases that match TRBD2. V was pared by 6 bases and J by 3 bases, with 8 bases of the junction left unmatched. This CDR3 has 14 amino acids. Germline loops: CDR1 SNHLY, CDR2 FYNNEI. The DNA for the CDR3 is TGTGCCAGCAGGGATCCGGGACTACTCTACGAGCAGTACTTC. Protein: CASRDPGLLYEQYF.

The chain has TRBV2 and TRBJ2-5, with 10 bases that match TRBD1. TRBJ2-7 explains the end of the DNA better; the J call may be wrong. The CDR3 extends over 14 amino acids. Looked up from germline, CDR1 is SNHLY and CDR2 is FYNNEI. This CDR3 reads CASSSRDRGYEQYF. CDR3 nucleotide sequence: TGTGCCAGCAGTAGTCGGGACAGGGGCTACGAGCAGTACTTC.

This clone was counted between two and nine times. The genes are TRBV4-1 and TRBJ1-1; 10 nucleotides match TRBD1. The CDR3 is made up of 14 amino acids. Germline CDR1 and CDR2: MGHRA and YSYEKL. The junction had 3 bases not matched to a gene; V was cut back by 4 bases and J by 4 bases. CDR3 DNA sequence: TGCGCCAGCAGCCTCCGGACAGGGGGCACTGAAGCTTTCTTT. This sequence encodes CASSLRTGGTEAFF.

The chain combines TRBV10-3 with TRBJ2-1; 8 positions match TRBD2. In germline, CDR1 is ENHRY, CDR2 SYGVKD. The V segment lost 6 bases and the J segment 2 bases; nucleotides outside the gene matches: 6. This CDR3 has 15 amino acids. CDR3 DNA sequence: TGTGCCATCAGCACCGAACTAGCGGCCTACAATGAGCAGTTCTTC. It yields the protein CAISTELAAYNEQFF.

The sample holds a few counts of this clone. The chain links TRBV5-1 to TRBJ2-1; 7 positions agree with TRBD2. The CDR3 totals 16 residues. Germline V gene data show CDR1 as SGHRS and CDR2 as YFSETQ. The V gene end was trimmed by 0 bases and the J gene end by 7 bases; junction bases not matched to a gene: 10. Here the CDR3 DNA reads TGCGCCAGCAGCTTGGATTGGGGAGGGCCATGGAATGAGCAGTTCTTC. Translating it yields CASSLDWGGPWNEQFF. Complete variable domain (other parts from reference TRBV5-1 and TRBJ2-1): KAGVTQTPRYLIKTRGQQVTLSCSPISGHRSVSWYQQTPGQGLQFLFEYFSETQRNKGNFPGRFSGRQFSNSRSEMNVSTLELGDSALYLCASSLDWGGPWNEQFFGPGTRLTVL.

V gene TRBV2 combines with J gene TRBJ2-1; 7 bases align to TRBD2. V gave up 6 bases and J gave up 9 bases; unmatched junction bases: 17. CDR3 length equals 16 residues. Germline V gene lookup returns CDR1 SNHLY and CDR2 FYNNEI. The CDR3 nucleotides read TGTGCCAGCAGCGCGAGTAGCGGGCGATTCTCCGGTGAGCAGTTCTTC. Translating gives CASSASSGRFSGEQFF.

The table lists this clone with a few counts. The DNA for the CDR3 is TGTGCTAGTGGTTTGGTACGAAGAGTTGAAAAACTGTTTTTT. Its protein is CASGLVRRVEKLFF. The gene calls are TRBV12-5 and TRBJ1-4, with D unclear. The CDR3 has 14 amino acids. The ends were cut back, 0 bases at V and 7 bases at J, with 9 bases in the middle. The germline V gene encodes CDR1 LGHNT and CDR2 FRNRAP.

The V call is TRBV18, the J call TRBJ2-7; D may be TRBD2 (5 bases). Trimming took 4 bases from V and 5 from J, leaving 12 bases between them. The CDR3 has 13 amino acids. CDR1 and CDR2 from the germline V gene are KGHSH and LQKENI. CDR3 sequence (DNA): TGTGCCAGCTCACAGGAGTTGAGGGACGAGCAGTACTTC. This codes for CASSQELRDEQYF.

The CDR3 DNA sequence: TGTGCCAGCAGTGAACAGGGACAGCACGAAAAACTGTTTTTT. As protein: CASSEQGQHEKLFF. V and J are TRBV28 and TRBJ1-4, with TRBD1 identical over 7 bases. Germline V gene sequence: CDR1 MDHEN, CDR2 SYDVKM. The trim removed 5 bases at V and 8 bases at J, leaving 8 bases unmatched. The CDR3 consists of 14 residues.

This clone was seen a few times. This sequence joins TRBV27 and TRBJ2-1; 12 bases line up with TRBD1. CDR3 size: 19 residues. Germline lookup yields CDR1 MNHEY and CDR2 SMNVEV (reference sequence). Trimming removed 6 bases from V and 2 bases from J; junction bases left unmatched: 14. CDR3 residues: CASRSEGQGATGPYNEQFF. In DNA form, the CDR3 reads TGTGCCAGCAGATCTGAGGGACAGGGGGCGACGGGTCCCTACAATGAGCAGTTCTTC.

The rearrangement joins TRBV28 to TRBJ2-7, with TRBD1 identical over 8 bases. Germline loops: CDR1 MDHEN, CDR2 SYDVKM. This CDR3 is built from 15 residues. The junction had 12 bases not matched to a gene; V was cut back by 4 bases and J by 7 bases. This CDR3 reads CASSSPGQAFGEQYF. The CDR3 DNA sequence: TGTGCCAGCAGTTCGCCGGGACAGGCGTTTGGGGAGCAGTACTTC.

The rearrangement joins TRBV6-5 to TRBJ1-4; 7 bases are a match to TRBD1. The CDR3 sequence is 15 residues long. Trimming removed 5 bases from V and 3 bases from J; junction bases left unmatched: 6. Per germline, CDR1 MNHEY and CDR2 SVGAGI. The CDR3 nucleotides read TGTGCCAGCAGTCCAACAGGGGAAGCTAATGAAAAACTGTTTTTT. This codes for CASSPTGEANEKLFF.

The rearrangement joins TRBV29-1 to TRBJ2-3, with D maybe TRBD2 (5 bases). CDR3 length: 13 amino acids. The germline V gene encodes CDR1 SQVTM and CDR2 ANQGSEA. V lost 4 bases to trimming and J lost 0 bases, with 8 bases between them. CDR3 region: CSVGTGSTDTQYF. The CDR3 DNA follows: TGCAGCGTTGGGACGGGGAGCACAGATACGCAGTATTTT.

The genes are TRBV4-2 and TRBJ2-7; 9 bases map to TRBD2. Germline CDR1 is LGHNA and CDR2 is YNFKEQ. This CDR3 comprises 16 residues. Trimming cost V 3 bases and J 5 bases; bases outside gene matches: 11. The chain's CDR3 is CASSQDYSGRLNEQYF. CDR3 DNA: TGTGCCAGCAGCCAGGATTATAGCGGGAGACTCAACGAGCAGTACTTC.

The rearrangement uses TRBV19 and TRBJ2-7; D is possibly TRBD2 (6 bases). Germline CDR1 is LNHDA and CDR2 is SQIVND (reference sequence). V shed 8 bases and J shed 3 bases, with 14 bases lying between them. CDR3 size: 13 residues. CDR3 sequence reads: CASAVGGIYEQYF. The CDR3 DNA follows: TGTGCCAGTGCGGTCGGCGGGATCTACGAGCAGTACTTC.

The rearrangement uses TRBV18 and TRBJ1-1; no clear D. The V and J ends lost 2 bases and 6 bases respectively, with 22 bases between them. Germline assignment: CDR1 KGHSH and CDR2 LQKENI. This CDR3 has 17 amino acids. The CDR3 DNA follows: TGTGCCAGCTCACCAAGCAGGAGGGCAGCTAAGGGAGCTGAAGCTTTCTTT. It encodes CASSPSRRAAKGAEAFF.